This entry is about one TCR beta chain. V was pared by 10 bases and J by 8 bases, with 10 bases of the junction left unmatched. The CDR3 totals 13 residues. Germline V gene data show CDR1 as PRHDT and CDR2 as FYEKMQ (reference sequence). The record originates from a study of blood T cell repertoires in COVID-19. TCRdb's copy holds only in-frame clones and misses some; the assay was immunoSEQ multiplex PCR. The table shows 200,000 or so clones, with 65% to 85% occurring only once. The sample was peripheral blood. The receptor comes from a man in his sixties with active or convalescent COVID-19. V gene TRBV13 combines with J gene TRBJ2-1; 8 positions match TRBD2. The CDR3: CATDGTSSYEQFF. In DNA, the CDR3 is TGTGCCACCGACGGGACTAGTAGTTATGAGCAGTTCTTC.